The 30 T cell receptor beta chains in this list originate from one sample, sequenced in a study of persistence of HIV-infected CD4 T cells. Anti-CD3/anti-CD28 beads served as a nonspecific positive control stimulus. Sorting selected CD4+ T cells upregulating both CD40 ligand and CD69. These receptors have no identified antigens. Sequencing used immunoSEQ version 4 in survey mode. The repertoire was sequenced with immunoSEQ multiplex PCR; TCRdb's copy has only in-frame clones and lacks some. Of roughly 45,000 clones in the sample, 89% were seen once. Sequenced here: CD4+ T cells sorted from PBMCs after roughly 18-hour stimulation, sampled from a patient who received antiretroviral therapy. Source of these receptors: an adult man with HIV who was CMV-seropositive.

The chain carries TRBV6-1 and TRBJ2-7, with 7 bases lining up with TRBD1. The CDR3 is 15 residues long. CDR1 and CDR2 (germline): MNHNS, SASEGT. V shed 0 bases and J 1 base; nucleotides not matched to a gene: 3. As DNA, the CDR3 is TGTGCCAGCAGTGAAGCTGGGACAGCGTCCTACGAGCAGTACTTC. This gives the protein CASSEAGTASYEQYF.

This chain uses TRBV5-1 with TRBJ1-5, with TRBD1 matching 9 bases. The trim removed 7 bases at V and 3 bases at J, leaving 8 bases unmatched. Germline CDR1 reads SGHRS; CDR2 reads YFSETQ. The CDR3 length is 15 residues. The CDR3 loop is CASSPGQGFNQPQHF. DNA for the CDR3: TGCGCCAGCTCACCGGGACAGGGCTTCAATCAGCCCCAGCATTTT.

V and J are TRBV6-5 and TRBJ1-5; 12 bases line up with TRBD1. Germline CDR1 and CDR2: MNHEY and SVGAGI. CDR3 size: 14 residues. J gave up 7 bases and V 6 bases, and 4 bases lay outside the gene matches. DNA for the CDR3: TGTGCCAGCAGCAGGGACAGGGGGCAACAGCCCCAGCATTTT. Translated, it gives CASSRDRGQQPQHF.

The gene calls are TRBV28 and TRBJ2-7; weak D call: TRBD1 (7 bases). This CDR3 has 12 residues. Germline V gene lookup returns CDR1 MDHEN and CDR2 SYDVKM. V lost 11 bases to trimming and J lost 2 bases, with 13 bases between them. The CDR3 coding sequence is TGTGCCTCCAGGAGGGGGCCCTACGAGCAGTACTTC. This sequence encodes CASRRGPYEQYF.

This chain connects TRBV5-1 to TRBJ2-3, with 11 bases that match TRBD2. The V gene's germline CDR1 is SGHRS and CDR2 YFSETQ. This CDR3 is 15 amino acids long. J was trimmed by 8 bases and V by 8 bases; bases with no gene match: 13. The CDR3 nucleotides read TGCGCCAGTTCTCCTAGCGGGGGGCCCCTGGGTACGCAGTATTTT. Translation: CASSPSGGPLGTQYF.

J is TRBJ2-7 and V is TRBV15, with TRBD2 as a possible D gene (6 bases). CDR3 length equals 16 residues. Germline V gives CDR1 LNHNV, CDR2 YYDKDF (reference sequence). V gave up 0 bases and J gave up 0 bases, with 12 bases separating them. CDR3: CATSREYRDFSYEQYF. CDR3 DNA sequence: TGTGCCACCAGCAGAGAATACCGGGACTTCTCCTACGAGCAGTACTTC.

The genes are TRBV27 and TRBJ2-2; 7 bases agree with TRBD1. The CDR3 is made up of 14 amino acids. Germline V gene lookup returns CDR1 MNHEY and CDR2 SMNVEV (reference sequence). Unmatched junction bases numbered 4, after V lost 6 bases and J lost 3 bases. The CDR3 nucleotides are TGTGCCAGCAGCAGACAGGGCTACACCGGGGAGCTGTTTTTT. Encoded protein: CASSRQGYTGELFF.

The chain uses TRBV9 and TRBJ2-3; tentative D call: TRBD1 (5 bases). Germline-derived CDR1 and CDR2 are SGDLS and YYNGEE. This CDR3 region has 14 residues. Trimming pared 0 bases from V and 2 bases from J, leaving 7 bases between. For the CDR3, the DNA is TGTGCCAGCAGCGTAGACGGACACACAGATACGCAGTATTTT. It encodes CASSVDGHTDTQYF.

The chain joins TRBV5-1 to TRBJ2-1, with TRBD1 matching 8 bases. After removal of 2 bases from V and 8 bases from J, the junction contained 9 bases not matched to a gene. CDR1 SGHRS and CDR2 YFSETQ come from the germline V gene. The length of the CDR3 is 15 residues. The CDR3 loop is CASSLQDRAGDEQFF. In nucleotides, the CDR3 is TGCGCCAGCAGCTTACAGGACAGGGCCGGTGATGAGCAGTTCTTC.

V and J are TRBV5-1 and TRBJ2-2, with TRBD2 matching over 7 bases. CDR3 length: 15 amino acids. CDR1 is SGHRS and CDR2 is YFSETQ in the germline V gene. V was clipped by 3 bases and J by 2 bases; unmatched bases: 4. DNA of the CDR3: TGCGCCAGCAGCTCGGGGGGATTAAACACCGGGGAGCTGTTTTTT. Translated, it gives CASSSGGLNTGELFF.

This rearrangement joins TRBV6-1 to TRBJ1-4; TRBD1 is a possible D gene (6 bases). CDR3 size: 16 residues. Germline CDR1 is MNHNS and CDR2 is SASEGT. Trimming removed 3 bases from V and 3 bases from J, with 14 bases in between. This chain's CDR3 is CASSDGGAPANEKLFF. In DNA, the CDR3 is TGTGCCAGCAGTGATGGGGGGGCTCCGGCTAATGAAAAACTGTTTTTT.

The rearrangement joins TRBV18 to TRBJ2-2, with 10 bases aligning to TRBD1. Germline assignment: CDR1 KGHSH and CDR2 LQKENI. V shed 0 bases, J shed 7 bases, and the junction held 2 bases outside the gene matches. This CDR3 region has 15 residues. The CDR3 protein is CASSPPGQGDGELFF. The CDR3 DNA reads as TGTGCCAGCTCACCACCAGGACAGGGGGACGGGGAGCTGTTTTTT.

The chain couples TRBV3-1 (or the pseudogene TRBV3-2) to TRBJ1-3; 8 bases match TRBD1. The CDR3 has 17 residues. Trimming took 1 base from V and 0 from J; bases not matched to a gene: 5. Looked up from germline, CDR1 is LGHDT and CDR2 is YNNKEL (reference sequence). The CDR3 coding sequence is TGTGCCAGCAGCCAAGCCGGGACAGGCCTCTCTGGAAACACCATATATTTT. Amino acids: CASSQAGTGLSGNTIYF.

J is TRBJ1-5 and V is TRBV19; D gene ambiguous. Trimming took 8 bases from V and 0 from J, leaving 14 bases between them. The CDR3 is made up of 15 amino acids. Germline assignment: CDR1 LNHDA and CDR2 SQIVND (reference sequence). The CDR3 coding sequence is TGTGCCAGTTCTTATGCTACATATAGCAATCAGCCCCAGCATTTT. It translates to CASSYATYSNQPQHF.

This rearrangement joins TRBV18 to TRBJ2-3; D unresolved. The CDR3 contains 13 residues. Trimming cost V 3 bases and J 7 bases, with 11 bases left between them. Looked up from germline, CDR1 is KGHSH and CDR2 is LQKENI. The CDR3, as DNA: TGTGCCAGCTCACCCCCCATGGAAAATACGCAGTATTTT. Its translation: CASSPPMENTQYF.

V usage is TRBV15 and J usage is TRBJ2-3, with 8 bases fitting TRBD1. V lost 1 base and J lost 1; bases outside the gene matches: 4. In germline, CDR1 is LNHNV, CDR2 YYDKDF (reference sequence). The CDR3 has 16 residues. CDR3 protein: CATSRVGQGGTDTQYF. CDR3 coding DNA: TGTGCCACCAGCAGAGTAGGACAGGGCGGCACAGATACGCAGTATTTT.

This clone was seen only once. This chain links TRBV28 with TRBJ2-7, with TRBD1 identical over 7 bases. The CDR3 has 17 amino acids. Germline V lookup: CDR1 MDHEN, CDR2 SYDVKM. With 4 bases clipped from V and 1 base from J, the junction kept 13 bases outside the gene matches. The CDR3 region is CASSSGDSQVKSYEQYF. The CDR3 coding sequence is TGTGCCAGCAGTTCCGGGGACAGCCAGGTGAAATCCTACGAGCAGTACTTC.

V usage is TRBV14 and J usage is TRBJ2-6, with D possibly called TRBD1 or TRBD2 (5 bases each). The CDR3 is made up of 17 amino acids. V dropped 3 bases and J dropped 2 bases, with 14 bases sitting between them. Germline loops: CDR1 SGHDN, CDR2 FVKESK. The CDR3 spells CASSQAGTIAGANVLTF. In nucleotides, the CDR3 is TGTGCCAGCAGCCAGGCCGGGACCATCGCTGGGGCCAACGTCCTGACTTTC.

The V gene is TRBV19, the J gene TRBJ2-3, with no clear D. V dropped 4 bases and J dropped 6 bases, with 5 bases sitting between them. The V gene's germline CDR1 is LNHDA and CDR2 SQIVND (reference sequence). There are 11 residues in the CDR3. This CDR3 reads CASSRRDTQYF. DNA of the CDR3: TGTGCCAGTAGTAGAAGGGATACGCAGTATTTT.

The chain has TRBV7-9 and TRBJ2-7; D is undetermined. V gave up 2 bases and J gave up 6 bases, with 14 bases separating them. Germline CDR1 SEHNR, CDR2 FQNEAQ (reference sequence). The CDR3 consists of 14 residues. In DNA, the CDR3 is TGTGCCAGCAGCTTAACGGGTAAGGGCGGCGAGCAGTACTTC. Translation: CASSLTGKGGEQYF.

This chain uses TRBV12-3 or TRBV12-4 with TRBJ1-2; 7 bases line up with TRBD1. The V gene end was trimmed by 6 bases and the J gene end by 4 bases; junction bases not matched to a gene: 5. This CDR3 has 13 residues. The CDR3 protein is CASSRGGSYGYTF. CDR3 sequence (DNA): TGTGCCAGCAGCCGAGGGGGCTCCTATGGCTACACCTTC.

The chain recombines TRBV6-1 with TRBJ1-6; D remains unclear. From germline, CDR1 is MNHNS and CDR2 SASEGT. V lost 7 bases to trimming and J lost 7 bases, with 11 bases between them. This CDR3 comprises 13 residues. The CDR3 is CASTAQQNSPLHF. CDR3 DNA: TGTGCCAGCACCGCCCAACAGAATTCACCCCTCCACTTT.

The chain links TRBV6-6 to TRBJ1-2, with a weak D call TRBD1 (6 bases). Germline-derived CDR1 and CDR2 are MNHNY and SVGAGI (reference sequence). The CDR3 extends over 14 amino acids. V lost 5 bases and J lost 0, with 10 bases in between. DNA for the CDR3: TGTGCCAGCAGTAACAGGGCGACTAACTATGGCTACACCTTC. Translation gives CASSNRATNYGYTF.

Here the CDR3 reads CASSSRLGQENTGELFF. As DNA, the CDR3 is TGTGCCAGTAGTAGCCGACTTGGACAGGAAAACACCGGGGAGCTGTTTTTT. The genes are TRBV19 and TRBJ2-2, with 7 bases identical to TRBD1. This CDR3 has 17 amino acids. V trimming: 4 bases; J trimming: 2 bases; junction bases outside the gene matches: 10. Germline assignment: CDR1 LNHDA and CDR2 SQIVND (reference sequence).

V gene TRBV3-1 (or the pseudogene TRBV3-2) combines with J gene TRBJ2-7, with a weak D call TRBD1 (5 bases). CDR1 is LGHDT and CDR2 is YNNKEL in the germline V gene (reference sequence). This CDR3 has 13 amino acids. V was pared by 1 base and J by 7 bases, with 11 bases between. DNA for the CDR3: TGTGCCAGCAGCCAAGTGCCACAGGAAGAGCAGTACTTC. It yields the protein CASSQVPQEEQYF.

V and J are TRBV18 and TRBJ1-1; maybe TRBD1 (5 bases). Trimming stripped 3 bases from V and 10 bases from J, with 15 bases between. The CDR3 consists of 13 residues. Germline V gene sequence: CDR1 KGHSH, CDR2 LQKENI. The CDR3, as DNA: TGTGCCAGCTCACCGTTTGCGACAGAAGGAGCTTTCTTT. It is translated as CASSPFATEGAFF.

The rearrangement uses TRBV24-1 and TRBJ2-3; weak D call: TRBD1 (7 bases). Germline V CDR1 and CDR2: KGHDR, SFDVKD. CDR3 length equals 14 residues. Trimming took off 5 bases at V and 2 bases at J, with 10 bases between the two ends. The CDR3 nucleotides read TGTGCCACCAGTGTGGAGGGGGCCACAGATACGCAGTATTTT. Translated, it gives CATSVEGATDTQYF.

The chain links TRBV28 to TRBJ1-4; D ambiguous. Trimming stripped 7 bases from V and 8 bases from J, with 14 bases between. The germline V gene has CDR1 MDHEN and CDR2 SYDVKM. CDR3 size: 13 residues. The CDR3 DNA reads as TGTGCCAGCAAAGGACCCCTCGGGGAAAAACTGTTTTTT. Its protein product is CASKGPLGEKLFF.

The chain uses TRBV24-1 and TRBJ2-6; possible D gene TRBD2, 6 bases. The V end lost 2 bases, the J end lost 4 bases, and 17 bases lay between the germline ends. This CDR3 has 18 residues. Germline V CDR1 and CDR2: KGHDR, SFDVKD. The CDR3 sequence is CATSDSGTPVGGANVLTF. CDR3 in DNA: TGTGCCACCAGTGATTCCGGGACTCCGGTGGGAGGGGCCAACGTCCTGACTTTC.

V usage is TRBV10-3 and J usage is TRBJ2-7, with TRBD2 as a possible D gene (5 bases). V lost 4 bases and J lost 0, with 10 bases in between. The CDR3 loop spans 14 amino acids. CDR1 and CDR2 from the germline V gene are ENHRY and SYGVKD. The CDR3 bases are TGTGCCATCAGTGGGACTTCGAGCTCCTACGAGCAGTACTTC. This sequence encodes CAISGTSSSYEQYF.